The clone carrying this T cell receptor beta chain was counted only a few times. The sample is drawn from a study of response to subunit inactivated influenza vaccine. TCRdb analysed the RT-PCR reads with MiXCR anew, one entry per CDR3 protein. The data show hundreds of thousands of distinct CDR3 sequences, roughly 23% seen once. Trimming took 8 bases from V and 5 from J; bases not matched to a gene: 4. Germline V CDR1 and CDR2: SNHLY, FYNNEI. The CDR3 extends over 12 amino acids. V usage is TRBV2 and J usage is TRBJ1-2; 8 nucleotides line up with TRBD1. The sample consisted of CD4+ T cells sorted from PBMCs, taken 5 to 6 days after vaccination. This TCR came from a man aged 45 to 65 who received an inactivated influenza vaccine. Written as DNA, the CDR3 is TGTGCCAGCGTAAGGACAGGGTATGGCTACACCTTC. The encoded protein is CASVRTGYGYTF.